These 8 T cell receptor beta chains were sequenced from one sample in a study of blood T cell repertoires in COVID-19 (dated by TCRdb to 2020 to 2021). Library method: the immunoSEQ multiplex PCR assay. Entries here come from immuneACCESS through TCRdb and include only in-frame sequences with V and J called. Some clones fail to appear in such tables; in the studies checked, an unresolved V gene covers under half of the shortfall, and the cause of the remainder is unknown. This sample holds around 620,000 clones; about nine tenths were observed only once. The ten top clones hold more than 0.25% of the sample. The sample comprised peripheral blood. These receptors all stem from a woman between 18 and 30 years old with acute or convalescent COVID-19.

This chain joins TRBV30 and TRBJ1-5, with TRBD1 as a possible D gene (5 bases). There are 14 residues in the CDR3. The germline gives CDR1 GTSNPN, CDR2 SVGIG (reference sequence). Trimming removed 4 bases from V and 0 bases from J, with 10 bases in between. The CDR3 bases are TGTGCCTGGAAGAGAGACAGTAGCAATCAGCCCCAGCATTTT. This gives the protein CAWKRDSSNQPQHF. Based on the CDR3 plus reference TRBV30 and TRBJ1-5, the full variable domain is SQTIHQWPATLVQPVGSPLSLECTVEGTSNPNLYWYRQAAGRGLQLLFYSVGIGQISSEVPQNLSASRPQDRQFILSSKKLLLSDSGFYLCAWKRDSSNQPQHFGDGTRLSIL.

The chain carries TRBV6-5 and TRBJ2-7, with 8 bases fitting TRBD1. V shed 7 bases and J 0 bases; nucleotides not matched to a gene: 8. The germline gives CDR1 MNHEY, CDR2 SVGAGI. The CDR3 totals 15 residues. DNA of the CDR3: TGTGCCAGCAATTCCAACAGGGGGAGCTCCTACGAGCAGTACTTC. Residues: CASNSNRGSSYEQYF.

The chain is built from TRBV30 and TRBJ1-2; 7 positions match TRBD1. The CDR3 consists of 14 residues. Germline loops: CDR1 GTSNPN, CDR2 SVGIG (reference sequence). V lost 4 bases, J lost 5 bases, and 10 bases stayed unmatched. The CDR3 spells CAWNRHRGQYGYTF. CDR3 DNA sequence: TGTGCCTGGAACCGGCATAGGGGGCAATATGGCTACACCTTC.

This chain links TRBV6-2 or TRBV6-3 with TRBJ2-7; tentative D call: TRBD1 (6 bases). Trimming removed 4 bases at V and 1 base at J, with 11 bases between. This CDR3 comprises 14 residues. Germline loops: CDR1 MNHEY, CDR2 SVGEGT. CDR3 region: CASSSETGSYEQYF. The CDR3, as DNA: TGTGCCAGCAGTTCGGAAACAGGGTCCTACGAGCAGTACTTC.

This rearrangement joins TRBV5-1 to TRBJ2-7, with a weak D call TRBD2 (5 bases). Germline values: CDR1 SGHRS, CDR2 YFSETQ. The CDR3 totals 15 residues. V was cut by 0 bases and J by 0 bases, with 10 bases left in between. This CDR3 reads CASSLVSGVSYEQYF. The CDR3 coding sequence is TGCGCCAGCAGCTTGGTAAGCGGAGTCTCCTACGAGCAGTACTTC.

V usage is TRBV7-6 and J usage is TRBJ1-1; no firm D call. Germline assignment: CDR1 SGHVS and CDR2 FNYEAQ. V gave up 5 bases and J gave up 6 bases, with 13 bases separating them. The length of the CDR3 is 13 residues. The CDR3 DNA reads as TGTGCCAGCAGCCCCCAGGTCGCCGCTGAAGCTTTCTTT. Translation gives CASSPQVAAEAFF.

This chain uses TRBV5-1 with TRBJ1-2; the match to TRBD1 covers 7 bases. After removal of 0 bases from V and 0 bases from J, the junction contained 5 bases not matched to a gene. The germline V gene encodes CDR1 SGHRS and CDR2 YFSETQ. This CDR3 comprises 16 residues. The chain's CDR3 is CASSLDRGGTNYGYTF. In DNA, the CDR3 is TGCGCCAGCAGCTTGGACAGGGGAGGCACTAACTATGGCTACACCTTC.

This rearrangement joins TRBV3-1 (or the pseudogene TRBV3-2) to TRBJ1-2, with TRBD1 matching over 11 bases. With V trimmed by 4 bases and J by 4 bases, 2 bases remained unmatched. The length of the CDR3 is 14 residues. Per germline, CDR1 LGHDT and CDR2 YNNKEL (reference sequence). CDR3 DNA sequence: TGTGCCAGCAGCCCGGGACAGGGGGTCTATGGCTACACCTTC. As protein: CASSPGQGVYGYTF.